The present T cell receptor beta chain was sequenced within a study of blood T cell repertoires in COVID-19. Study-level background: Samples taken during acute and convalescent COVID-19 were collected in the United States, Italy and Spain. Sources were T cells, B-cell-depleted T cells, or PBMCs; the material itself was cDNA or gDNA.

V gave up 4 bases and J gave up 7 bases; unmatched junction bases: 2. The germline V gene has CDR1 KGHSH and CDR2 LQKENI. CDR3 size: 12 residues. As originally analysed: Using reference gene primer amplification, nucleated cell counts were estimated. Only in-frame clones appear in the TCRdb table, and some are missing; sequencing was by immunoSEQ multiplex PCR. V and J calls and clone size are as listed in that table; D and trimming were resolved from the DNA. The sample comprises fewer than 70,000 clones, approximately 88% of which are singletons, and approximately 8.8% rests with the top ten. Sequenced input: peripheral blood. This sequence joins TRBV18 and TRBJ1-1; 8 nucleotides agree with TRBD1. The clonotype was recovered from a man aged 50 to 60 with active COVID-19. CDR3 in amino acids: CASSLGTGEAFF. The CDR3 DNA follows: TGTGCCAGCTCACTCGGGACAGGTGAAGCTTTCTTT.